This T cell receptor beta chain was sequenced in a study of blood T cell repertoires in COVID-19. The data were produced by immunoSEQ multiplex PCR, yet TCRdb's version contains in-frame clones alone and is incomplete. The table has 200,000 to 250,000 clones, 80% to 90% seen once; the top ten hold about 1.4%. The table lists this clone with a count of one. The germline CDR1 and CDR2 sequences are SGHVS and FNYEAQ. CDR3 size: 15 residues. The J segment lost 10 bases and the V segment lost 4 bases, leaving 8 bases of the junction unmatched. The receptor's source is a woman aged 40 to 50 who had recovered from COVID-19. The sequenced sample consisted of peripheral blood. This sequence joins TRBV7-6 and TRBJ2-1, with 12 nucleotides matching TRBD2. The CDR3 nucleotides read TGTGCCAGCAGCTCACTAGCGGGGGGTTCCGGGGAGCAGTTCTTC. Translating it yields CASSSLAGGSGEQFF.